This TCR beta chain was recovered during a study of OX40 agonist ivuxolimab in advanced cancers. Overall study context: Intravenous ivuxolimab was administered to patients every 2 weeks at 0.01 to 10 mg/kg. The eligibility criteria allowed prior anti-PD-1, anti-PD-L1 or anti-CTLA-4 therapy, and under 50% had some. Findings and limits, study-wide: Normalized T-cell clonal expansion was also low in some nonresponders.

The repertoire was sequenced with immunoSEQ multiplex PCR; TCRdb's copy has only in-frame clones and lacks some. This table holds around 53,000 clones, about 90% found once. V shed 3 bases and J shed 4 bases, with 14 bases lying between them. The V gene's germline CDR1 is MNHNS and CDR2 SASEGT. This CDR3 comprises 15 residues. This clone was observed once. Its target is unknown. The clonotype originates from an adult with an advanced solid tumor such as melanoma, head and neck, liver or kidney cancer. The J gene is TRBJ2-3, the V gene TRBV6-1; D may be TRBD1 (5 bases). Sequencing used CD4+ or CD8+ T cells sorted from blood, obtained in a trial of the OX40 agonist ivuxolimab. CDR3 loop: CASSERPGSADTQYF. The CDR3 DNA follows: TGTGCCAGCAGTGAGCGGCCAGGGTCCGCAGATACGCAGTATTTT.